These T cell receptor beta chains were read from a single sample in a study of blood T cell repertoires in COVID-19. TCRdb's copy holds only in-frame clones and misses some; the assay was immunoSEQ multiplex PCR. The sample holds roughly 100,000 clones, 80% to 90% seen once. The sequenced sample was peripheral blood. These receptors all come from a man between 60 and 75 years old with acute or convalescent COVID-19. Both conserved end residues are trimmed from each CDR3. The order of the fields is J gene, V gene, CDR3 protein.

J gene: TRBJ1-5; V gene: TRBV4-1; CDR3 protein: ASSPKGTAYNQPQH
J gene: TRBJ2-7; V gene: TRBV6-5; CDR3 protein: ASSSYGKSYEQY
J gene: TRBJ2-7; V gene: TRBV6-1; CDR3 protein: ASSEAGTSGLYEQY
J gene: TRBJ1-6; V gene: TRBV18; CDR3 protein: ASSANRESPLH
J gene: TRBJ2-3; V gene: TRBV5-1; CDR3 protein: ASSLSSGRTDTQY
J gene: TRBJ2-1; V gene: TRBV28; CDR3 protein: ASSSTSGGSYNEQF
J gene: TRBJ1-4; V gene: TRBV5-1; CDR3 protein: ASSYKGLTNEKLF
J gene: TRBJ1-4; V gene: TRBV7-9; CDR3 protein: ASSWTGGEKLF
J gene: TRBJ2-5; V gene: TRBV20-1; CDR3 protein: SARSETQY
J gene: TRBJ1-5; V gene: TRBV19; CDR3 protein: ASSMRNGNQPQH
J gene: TRBJ2-1; V gene: TRBV28; CDR3 protein: ASRSAGVGNEQF
J gene: TRBJ2-3; V gene: TRBV24-1; CDR3 protein: ATSEPGTFLDTQY
J gene: TRBJ2-3; V gene: TRBV4-3; CDR3 protein: ASSQASGPSTDTQY
J gene: TRBJ2-7; V gene: TRBV4-3; CDR3 protein: ASSQFVGTLSYEQY
J gene: TRBJ2-3; V gene: TRBV30; CDR3 protein: AWSLAGADTQY
J gene: TRBJ1-3; V gene: TRBV7-8; CDR3 protein: ASSLSAGPSDGNTIY
J gene: TRBJ1-1; V gene: TRBV5-1; CDR3 protein: ASSSGQGNTEAF
J gene: TRBJ2-1; V gene: TRBV12-5; CDR3 protein: ASGLVLGLAVNEQF
J gene: TRBJ1-5; V gene: TRBV25-1; CDR3 protein: ASSENRGSQPQH
J gene: TRBJ1-2; V gene: TRBV12-5; CDR3 protein: ASGLVRRTGAGYT
J gene: TRBJ2-3; V gene: TRBV6-2/TRBV6-3; CDR3 protein: ASSSRERGTDTQY
J gene: TRBJ2-2; V gene: TRBV7-6; CDR3 protein: ASSQQGATSTGELF
J gene: TRBJ2-1; V gene: TRBV12-5; CDR3 protein: ASGLASGRAYNEQF
J gene: TRBJ2-3; V gene: TRBV2; CDR3 protein: ASSGGGLAGGLVQY
J gene: TRBJ2-2; V gene: TRBV2; CDR3 protein: ASSESVSGELF